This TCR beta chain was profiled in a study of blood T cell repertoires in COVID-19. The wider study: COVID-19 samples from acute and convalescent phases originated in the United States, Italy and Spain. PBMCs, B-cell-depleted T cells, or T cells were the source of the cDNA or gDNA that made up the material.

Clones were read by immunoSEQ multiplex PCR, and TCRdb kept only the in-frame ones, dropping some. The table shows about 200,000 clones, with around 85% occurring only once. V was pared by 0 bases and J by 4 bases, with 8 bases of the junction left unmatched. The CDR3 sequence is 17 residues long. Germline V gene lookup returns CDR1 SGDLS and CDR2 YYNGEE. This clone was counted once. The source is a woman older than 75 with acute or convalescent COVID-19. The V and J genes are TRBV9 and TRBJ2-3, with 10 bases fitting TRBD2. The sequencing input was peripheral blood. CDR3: CASSVESSGRAADTQYF. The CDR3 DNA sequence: TGTGCCAGCAGCGTAGAGTCTAGCGGGAGAGCTGCAGATACGCAGTATTTT.